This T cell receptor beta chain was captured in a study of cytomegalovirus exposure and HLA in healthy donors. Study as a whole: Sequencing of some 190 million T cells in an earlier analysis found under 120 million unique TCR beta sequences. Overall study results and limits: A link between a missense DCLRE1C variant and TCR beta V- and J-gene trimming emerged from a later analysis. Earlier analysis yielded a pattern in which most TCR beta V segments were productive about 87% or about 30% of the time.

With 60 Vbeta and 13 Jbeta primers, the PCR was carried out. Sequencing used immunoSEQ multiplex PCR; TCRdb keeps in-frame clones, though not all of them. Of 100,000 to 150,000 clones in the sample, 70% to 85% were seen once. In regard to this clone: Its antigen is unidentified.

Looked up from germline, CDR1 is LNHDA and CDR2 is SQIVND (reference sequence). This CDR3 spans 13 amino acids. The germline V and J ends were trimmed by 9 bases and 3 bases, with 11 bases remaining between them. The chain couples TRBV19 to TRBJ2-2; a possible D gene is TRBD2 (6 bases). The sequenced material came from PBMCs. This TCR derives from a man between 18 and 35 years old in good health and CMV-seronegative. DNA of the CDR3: TGTGCCAGCGGGGCGGGATACACCGGGGAGCTGTTTTTT. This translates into CASGAGYTGELFF.